Listed below are T cell receptor beta chains from one sample, sequenced in a study of human T cells and chemical hapten exposure. Each CDR3 protein gets one entry after TCRdb re-called the RACE reads with MiXCR. This table has approximately 320,000 distinct CDR3 sequences, over 5% appearing once. The specimen comprised whole blood, sampled in connection with sensitization to the hapten diphenylcyclopropenone (DPC). Source of these receptors: a young woman with alopecia areata. Some clones in this sample may be carry-over from other donors' samples. CDR3s include the opening cysteine and the closing phenylalanine or tryptophan. The D gene is left open where the match is weak. The size entry is marked missing in some rows and otherwise reads once, few, many or a size class.

v_call,d_call,j_call,clone_size,cdr3_nt,cdr3_aa
TRBV27,-,TRBJ1-2,-,TGTGCCAGCAGTCCCCGGACGACCCCCGTTAACTATGGCTACACCTTC,CASSPRTTPVNYGYTF
TRBV6-5,TRBD1,TRBJ2-3,few,TGTGCCAGCAGCCGCTTGGGGACAGGATCCACAGATACGCAGTATTTT,CASSRLGTGSTDTQYF
TRBV20-1,TRBD1,TRBJ1-6,few,TGCAGTGCTGCCCTGCGGACAGGTTCATATAATTCACCCCTCCACTTT,CSAALRTGSYNSPLHF
TRBV27,TRBD2,TRBJ2-1,few,TGTGCCAGCATGGACAGTAGCGGGGGGCCCAATGAGCAGTTCTTC,CASMDSSGGPNEQFF
TRBV5-1,TRBD1,TRBJ1-1,few,TGCGCCAGCAGCTTGGGGGACAGGGGGCGACGAACTGAAGCTTTCTTT,CASSLGDRGRRTEAFF
TRBV11-2,-,TRBJ2-7,many,TGTGCCAGCAGCTTAGGCGTGCCCGGCTACTACGAGCAGTACTTC,CASSLGVPGYYEQYF
TRBV6-2/TRBV6-3,TRBD1,TRBJ1-5,many,TGTGCCAGCAGTTACTGGACAGGGTCTGGCCAGCCCCAGCATTTT,CASSYWTGSGQPQHF
TRBV21-1,-,TRBJ2-3,-,TGTGCCAGCAGAGGGGTAGGTGGTAGAGATACGCAGTATTTT,CASRGVGGRDTQYF
TRBV2,-,TRBJ2-7,many,TGTGCCAGCAGTGAAAGTCGGGGTGACCTGAATGGGCACTTC,CASSESRGDLNGHF
TRBV7-6,TRBD1,TRBJ1-4,few,TGTGCCAGCAGCTTAAGACAGGGAAGGAATGAAAAACTGTTTTTT,CASSLRQGRNEKLFF
TRBV6-2/TRBV6-3,-,TRBJ2-1,few,TGTGCCAGCAGCGCAAGGTTTGAGCAGTTCTTC,CASSARFEQFF
TRBV29-1,-,TRBJ1-5,many,TGCAGCGTTTCATCGACAGTAAATCAGCCCCAGCATTTT,CSVSSTVNQPQHF
TRBV27,-,TRBJ1-2,few,TGTGCCAGCAGTCCCCGGACGGCGGATGGCTACACCTTC,CASSPRTADGYTF
TRBV20-1,-,TRBJ2-6,many,TGCAGTGCTGTTGACGACAGGAGCTCCTCCTCTGGGGCCAACGTCCTGACTTTC,CSAVDDRSSSSGANVLTF
TRBV24-1,TRBD2,TRBJ2-3,few,TGTGCCACCAGTGATCGACTAGCGGGGGGCACAGATACGCAGTATTTT,CATSDRLAGGTDTQYF
TRBV12-3/TRBV12-4,-,TRBJ2-5,-,TGTGCCAGCAGTTTATTTGGCGTGACTCAGTACTTC,CASSLFGVTQYF
TRBV14,-,TRBJ2-3,many,TGTGCCAGCAGCCTGTCGGGGGCGGTTACAGATACGCAGTATTTT,CASSLSGAVTDTQYF
TRBV14,TRBD2,TRBJ2-6,few,TGTGCCAGCAGCCAATTAGCACTAGCGGGGCGGTCTGGGGCCAACGTCCTGACTTTC,CASSQLALAGRSGANVLTF
TRBV7-2,-,TRBJ1-6,many,TGTGCCAGCAGCTTAGTTGACACCCAAGTTAATTCACCCCTCCACTTT,CASSLVDTQVNSPLHF
TRBV5-1,-,TRBJ2-5,-,TGCGCCAGCAGCTTGGAAGGCAAAGAGACCCAGTACTTC,CASSLEGKETQYF
TRBV3-1,-,TRBJ2-2,many,TGTGCCAGCAGCCAAGTTAGGACCGGGGAGCTGTTTTTT,CASSQVRTGELFF
TRBV7-2,-,TRBJ1-2,-,TGTGCCAGCAGCTTAGGGGGAGACGGTGGCTACACCTTC,CASSLGGDGGYTF
TRBV28,-,TRBJ2-4,-,TGTGCCAGCAGTTTAGGCGGCAGGGCCGGAGCCAAAAACATTCAGTACTTC,CASSLGGRAGAKNIQYF
TRBV28,-,TRBJ2-3,-,TGTGCCAGCAGCTCCCTGGACTATCGGGGAGATACGCAGTATTTT,CASSSLDYRGDTQYF
TRBV6-2/TRBV6-3,-,TRBJ2-2,many,TGTGCCAGCAGCCGGACCGTGGAGCTGTTTTTT,CASSRTVELFF
TRBV7-9,-,TRBJ2-3,many,TGTGCCAGCAGCTCGCGACAGTCCTTCCCTCTCACGATCACAGATACGCAGTATTTT,CASSSRQSFPLTITDTQYF
TRBV27,TRBD2,TRBJ2-7,few,TGTGCCAGCAGTTTATCGACTAGCGGGCCCTACGAGCAGTACTTC,CASSLSTSGPYEQYF
TRBV3-1,TRBD2,TRBJ2-1,many,TGTGCCAGCAGCCAACCTAGCGGGGGTCGGTTCTTC,CASSQPSGGRFF
TRBV19,-,TRBJ2-2,few,TGTGCCAGTAGTATCCCCAATTTGGGCGGGGAGCTGTTTTTT,CASSIPNLGGELFF
TRBV5-1,-,TRBJ1-5,few,TGCGCCAGCAGCTTGGAGGGTTTTGTCAATCAGCCCCAGCATTTT,CASSLEGFVNQPQHF
TRBV7-2,-,TRBJ1-6,few,TGTGCCAGCAGCCACGGGCGCGGGGTCCGATTTTCACCCCTCCACTTT,CASSHGRGVRFSPLHF
TRBV4-1,-,TRBJ1-5,many,TGCGCCAGCAGCCAAGACGGGAGCAATCAGCCCCAGCATTTT,CASSQDGSNQPQHF
TRBV4-3,-,TRBJ2-7,many,TGCGCCAGCAGCCAAGATCGGCGGGCATCCTACGAGCAGTACTTC,CASSQDRRASYEQYF
TRBV6-1,-,TRBJ1-1,few,TGTGCCAGCAGTGGAAAGGCACTAAACACTGAAGCTTTCTTT,CASSGKALNTEAFF
TRBV6-5,-,TRBJ1-6,few,TGTGCCAGCAGTTACGGCAGGGGAGGACCCAGCTCCTATAATTCACCCCTCCACTTT,CASSYGRGGPSSYNSPLHF
TRBV12-3/TRBV12-4,-,TRBJ2-2,many,TGTGCCAGCAGTATGAACACCGGGGAGCTGTTTTTT,CASSMNTGELFF
TRBV3-1,-,TRBJ2-1,-,TGTGCCAGCAGCCCCAGGATGGCTAGTCGGGCGGATGAGCAGTTCTTC,CASSPRMASRADEQFF
TRBV7-9,-,TRBJ2-3,few,TGTGCCAGCAGCATACTGGGAGGCTCAACAGATACGCAGTATTTT,CASSILGGSTDTQYF
TRBV6-2/TRBV6-3,TRBD2,TRBJ2-1,-,TGTGCCAGCAGTTACCCGGGACTAGCGGACTTGCCTGAGCAGTTCTTC,CASSYPGLADLPEQFF
TRBV2,-,TRBJ1-2,many,TGTGCCAGCAGCGAGAGGGGCCAGAACTATGGCTACACCTTC,CASSERGQNYGYTF
TRBV5-4,TRBD1,TRBJ2-3,many,TGTGCCAGCAGATCCGGGACAGGTGCTAGCACAGATACGCAGTATTTT,CASRSGTGASTDTQYF
TRBV9,-,TRBJ1-1,-,TGTGCCAGCAGCGTAGGTATGGGGACTGAAGCTTTCTTT,CASSVGMGTEAFF
TRBV20-1,-,TRBJ1-1,-,TGCAGTCCAAAGTCTAGCACTGAAGCTTTCTTT,CSPKSSTEAFF
TRBV6-5,-,TRBJ1-1,-,TGTGCCAGCAGTTACTCCGACAGTTCGGGTGAAGCTTTCTTT,CASSYSDSSGEAFF
TRBV3-1,-,TRBJ2-7,-,TGTGCCAGCAGCCAAAGGTCCCCCCACGAGCAGTACTTC,CASSQRSPHEQYF
TRBV12-5,-,TRBJ2-5,many,TGTGCTAGTGGTCCCCTTGGGGCGTTCCAAGAGACCCAGTACTTC,CASGPLGAFQETQYF
TRBV24-1,-,TRBJ1-5,-,TGTGCCACCAGTGATCCGGCCAGGGGTAGTCAGCCCCAGCATTTT,CATSDPARGSQPQHF
TRBV5-1,-,TRBJ1-4,few,TGCGCCAGCAGCTTGGACTGGGGAGGACGCGAAAAACTGTTTTTT,CASSLDWGGREKLFF
TRBV7-7,-,TRBJ2-1,-,TGTGCTAGCAGCTTAGATGTGGCGGGGGCTTACAATGAGCAGTTCTTC,CASSLDVAGAYNEQFF
TRBV4-1,TRBD1,TRBJ1-6,-,TGCGCCAGCAGCCAAGAGACAGGGTTTTCACCCCTCCACTTT,CASSQETGFSPLHF